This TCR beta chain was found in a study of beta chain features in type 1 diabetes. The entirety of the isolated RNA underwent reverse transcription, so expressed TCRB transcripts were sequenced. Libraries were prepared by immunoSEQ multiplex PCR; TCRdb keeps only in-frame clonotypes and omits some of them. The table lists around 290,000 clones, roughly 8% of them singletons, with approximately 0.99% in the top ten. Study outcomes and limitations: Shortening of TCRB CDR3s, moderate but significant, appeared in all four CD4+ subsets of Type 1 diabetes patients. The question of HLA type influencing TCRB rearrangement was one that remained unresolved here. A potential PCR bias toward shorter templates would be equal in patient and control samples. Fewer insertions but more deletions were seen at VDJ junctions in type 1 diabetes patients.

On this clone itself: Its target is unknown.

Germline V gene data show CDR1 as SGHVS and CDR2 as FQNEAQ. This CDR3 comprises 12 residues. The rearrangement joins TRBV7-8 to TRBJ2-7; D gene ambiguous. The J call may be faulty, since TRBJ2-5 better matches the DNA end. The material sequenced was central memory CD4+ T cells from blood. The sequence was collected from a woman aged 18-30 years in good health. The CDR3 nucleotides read TGTGCCAGCAGCCAGAAGATCCAGACCCAGTACTTC. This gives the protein CASSQKIQTQYF.